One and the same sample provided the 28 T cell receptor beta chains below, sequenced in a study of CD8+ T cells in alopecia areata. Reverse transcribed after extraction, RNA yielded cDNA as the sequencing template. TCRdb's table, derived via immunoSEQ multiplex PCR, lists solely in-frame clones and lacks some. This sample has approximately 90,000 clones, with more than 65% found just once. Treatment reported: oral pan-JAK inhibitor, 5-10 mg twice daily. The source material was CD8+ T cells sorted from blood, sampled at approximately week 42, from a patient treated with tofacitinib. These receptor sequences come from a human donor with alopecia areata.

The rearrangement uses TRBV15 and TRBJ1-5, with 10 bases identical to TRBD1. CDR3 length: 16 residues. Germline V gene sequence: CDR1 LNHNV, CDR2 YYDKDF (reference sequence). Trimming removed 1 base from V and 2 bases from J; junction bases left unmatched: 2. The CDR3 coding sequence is TGTGCCACCAGCAGAGTTGGGACAGGGGGCAATCAGCCCCAGCATTTT. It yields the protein CATSRVGTGGNQPQHF.

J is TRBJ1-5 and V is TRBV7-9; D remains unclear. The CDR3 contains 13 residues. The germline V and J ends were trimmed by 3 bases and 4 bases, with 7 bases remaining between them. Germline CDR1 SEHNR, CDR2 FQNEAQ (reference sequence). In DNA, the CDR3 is TGTGCCAGCAGCTTGGAGGCAAATCAGCCCCAGCATTTT. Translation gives CASSLEANQPQHF.

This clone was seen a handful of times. The CDR3 loop is CASSLDRGVTEAFF. DNA of the CDR3: TGTGCCAGCAGCTTAGACAGGGGGGTCACTGAAGCTTTCTTT. The chain is built from TRBV7-8 and TRBJ1-1; 8 bases match TRBD1. Germline CDR1 reads SGHVS; CDR2 reads FQNEAQ. V lost 1 base to trimming and J lost 4 bases; unmatched junction nucleotides: 2. CDR3 length: 14 amino acids. Full variable domain (outside the CDR3, taken from reference TRBV7-8 and TRBJ1-1): GAGVSQSPRYKVAKRGQDVALRCDPISGHVSLFWYQQALGQGPEFLTYFQNEAQLDKSGLPSDRFFAERPEGSVSTLKIQRTQQEDSAVYLCASSLDRGVTEAFFGQGTRLTVV.

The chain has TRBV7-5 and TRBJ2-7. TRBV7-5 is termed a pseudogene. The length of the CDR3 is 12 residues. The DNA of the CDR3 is TGTGCCAGCAGCTTAGGGGCCTACGAGCAGTACTTC. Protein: CASSLGAYEQYF.

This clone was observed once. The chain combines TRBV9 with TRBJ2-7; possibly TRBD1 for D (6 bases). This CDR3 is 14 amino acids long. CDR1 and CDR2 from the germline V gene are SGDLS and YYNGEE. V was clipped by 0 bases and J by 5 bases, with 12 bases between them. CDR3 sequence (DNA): TGTGCCAGCAGCGTAGGGTCAGGGGACCACGAGCAGTACTTC. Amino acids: CASSVGSGDHEQYF.

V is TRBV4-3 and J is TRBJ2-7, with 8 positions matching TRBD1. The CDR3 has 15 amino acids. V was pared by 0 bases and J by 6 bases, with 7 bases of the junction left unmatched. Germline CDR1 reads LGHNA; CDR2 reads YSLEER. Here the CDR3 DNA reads TGCGCCAGCAGCCAAGACCATCTCACAGGGGGCGAGCAGTACTTC. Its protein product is CASSQDHLTGGEQYF.

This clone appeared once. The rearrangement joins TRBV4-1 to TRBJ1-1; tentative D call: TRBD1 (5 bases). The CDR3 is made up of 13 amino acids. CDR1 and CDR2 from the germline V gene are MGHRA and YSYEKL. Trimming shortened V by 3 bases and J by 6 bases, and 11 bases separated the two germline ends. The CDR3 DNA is TGCGCCAGCAGCCAGGACAAGGTCTCTGAAGCTTTCTTT. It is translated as CASSQDKVSEAFF.

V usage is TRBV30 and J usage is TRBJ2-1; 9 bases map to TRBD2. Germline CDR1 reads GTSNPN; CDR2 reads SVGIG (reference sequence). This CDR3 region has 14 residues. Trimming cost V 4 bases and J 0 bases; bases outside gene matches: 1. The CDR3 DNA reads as TGTGCCTGGACACTAGCGGGCTCCTACAATGAGCAGTTCTTC. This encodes CAWTLAGSYNEQFF.

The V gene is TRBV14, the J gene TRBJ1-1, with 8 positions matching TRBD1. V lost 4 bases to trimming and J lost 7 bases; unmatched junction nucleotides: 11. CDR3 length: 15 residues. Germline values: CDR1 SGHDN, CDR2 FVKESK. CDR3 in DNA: TGTGCCAGCAGCCGAGGTCGGACAGGGTACCATGAAGCTTTCTTT. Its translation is CASSRGRTGYHEAFF.

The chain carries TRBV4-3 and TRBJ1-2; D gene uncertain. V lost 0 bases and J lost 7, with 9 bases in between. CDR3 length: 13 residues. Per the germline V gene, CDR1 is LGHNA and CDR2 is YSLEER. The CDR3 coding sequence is TGCGCCAGCAGCCAAGATAGAGGAAGTGGCTACACCTTC. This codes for CASSQDRGSGYTF.

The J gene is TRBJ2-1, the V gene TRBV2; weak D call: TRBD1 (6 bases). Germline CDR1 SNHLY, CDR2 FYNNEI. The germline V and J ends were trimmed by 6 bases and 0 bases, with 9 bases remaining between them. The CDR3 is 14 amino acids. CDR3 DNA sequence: TGTGCCAGCAGCACAGGGCTCTCCTACAATGAGCAGTTCTTC. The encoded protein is CASSTGLSYNEQFF.

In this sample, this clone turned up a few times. In DNA, the CDR3 is TGTGCCAGTAGTCCTCAGGGGGCCGCTGAAGCTTTCTTT. Translating gives CASSPQGAAEAFF. The V and J genes are TRBV19 and TRBJ1-1, with 8 positions matching TRBD1. The CDR3 totals 13 residues. In germline, CDR1 is LNHDA, CDR2 SQIVND (reference sequence). Trimming removed 5 bases from V and 6 bases from J; junction bases left unmatched: 5.

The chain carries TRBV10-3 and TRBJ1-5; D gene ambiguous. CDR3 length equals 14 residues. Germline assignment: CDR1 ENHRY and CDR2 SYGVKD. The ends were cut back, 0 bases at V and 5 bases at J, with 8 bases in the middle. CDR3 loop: CAISESREDQPQHF. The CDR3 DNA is TGTGCCATCAGTGAGTCAAGGGAGGATCAGCCCCAGCATTTT.

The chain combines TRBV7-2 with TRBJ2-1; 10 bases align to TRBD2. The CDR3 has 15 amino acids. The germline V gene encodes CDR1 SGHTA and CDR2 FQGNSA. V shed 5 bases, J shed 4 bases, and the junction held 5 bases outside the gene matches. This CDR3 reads CASSERGGPYNEQFF. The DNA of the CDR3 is TGTGCCAGCAGCGAGCGGGGGGGGCCGTACAATGAGCAGTTCTTC.

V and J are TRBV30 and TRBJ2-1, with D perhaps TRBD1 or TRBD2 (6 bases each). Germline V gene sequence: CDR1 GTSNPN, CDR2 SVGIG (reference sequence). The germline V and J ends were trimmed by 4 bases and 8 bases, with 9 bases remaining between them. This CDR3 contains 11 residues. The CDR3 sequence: CAWKGGYEQFF. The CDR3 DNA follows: TGTGCCTGGAAGGGGGGTTATGAGCAGTTCTTC. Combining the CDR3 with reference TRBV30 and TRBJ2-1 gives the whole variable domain SQTIHQWPATLVQPVGSPLSLECTVEGTSNPNLYWYRQAAGRGLQLLFYSVGIGQISSEVPQNLSASRPQDRQFILSSKKLLLSDSGFYLCAWKGGYEQFFGPGTRLTVL.

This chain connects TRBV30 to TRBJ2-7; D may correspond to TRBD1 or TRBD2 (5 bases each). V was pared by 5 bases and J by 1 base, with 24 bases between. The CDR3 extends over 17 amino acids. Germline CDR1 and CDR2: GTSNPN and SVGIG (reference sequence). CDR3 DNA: TGTGCCTGGCTACCTGGGACCGAGAGCCGACTTTCCTACGAGCAGTACTTC. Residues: CAWLPGTESRLSYEQYF.

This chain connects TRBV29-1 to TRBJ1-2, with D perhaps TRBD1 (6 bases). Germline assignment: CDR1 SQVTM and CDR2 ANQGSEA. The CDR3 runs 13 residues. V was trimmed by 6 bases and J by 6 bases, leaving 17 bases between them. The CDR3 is CSVPGQWEDGYTF. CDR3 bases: TGCAGCGTCCCCGGACAGTGGGAGGATGGCTACACCTTC.

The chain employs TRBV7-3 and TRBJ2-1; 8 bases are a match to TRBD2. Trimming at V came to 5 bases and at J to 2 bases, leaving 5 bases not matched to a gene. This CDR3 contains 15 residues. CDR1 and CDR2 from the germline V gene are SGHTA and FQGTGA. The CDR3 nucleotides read TGTGCCAGCAGCATCACTAGCGGACCCTACAATGAGCAGTTCTTC. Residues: CASSITSGPYNEQFF.

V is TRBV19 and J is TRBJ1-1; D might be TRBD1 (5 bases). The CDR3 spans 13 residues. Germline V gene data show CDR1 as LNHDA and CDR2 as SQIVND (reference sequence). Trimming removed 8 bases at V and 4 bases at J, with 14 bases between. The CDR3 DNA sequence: TGTGCCAGTCTCGAGAGGGGTTTCACTGAAGCTTTCTTT. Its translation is CASLERGFTEAFF.

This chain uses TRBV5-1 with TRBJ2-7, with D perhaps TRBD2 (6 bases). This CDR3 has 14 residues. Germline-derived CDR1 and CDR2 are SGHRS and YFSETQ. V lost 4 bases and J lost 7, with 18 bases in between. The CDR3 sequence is CASSQIPGTPEQYF. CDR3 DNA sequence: TGCGCCAGCAGCCAAATTCCCGGGACTCCGGAGCAGTACTTC. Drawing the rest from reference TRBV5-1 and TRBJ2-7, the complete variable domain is KAGVTQTPRYLIKTRGQQVTLSCSPISGHRSVSWYQQTPGQGLQFLFEYFSETQRNKGNFPGRFSGRQFSNSRSEMNVSTLELGDSALYLCASSQIPGTPEQYFGPGTRLTVT.

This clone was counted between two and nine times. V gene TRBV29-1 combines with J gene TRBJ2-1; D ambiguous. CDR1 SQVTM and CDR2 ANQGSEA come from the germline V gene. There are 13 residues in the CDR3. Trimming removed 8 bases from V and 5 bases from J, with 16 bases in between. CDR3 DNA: TGCAGCTTAGGAGCGAAGGGCAACAATGAGCAGTTCTTC. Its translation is CSLGAKGNNEQFF.

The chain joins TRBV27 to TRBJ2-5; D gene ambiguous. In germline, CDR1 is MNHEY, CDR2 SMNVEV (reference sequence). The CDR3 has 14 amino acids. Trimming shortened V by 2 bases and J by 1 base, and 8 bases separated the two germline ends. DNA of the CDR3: TGTGCCAGCAGTTTAGGTGGTCTCCAAGAGACCCAGTACTTC. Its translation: CASSLGGLQETQYF.

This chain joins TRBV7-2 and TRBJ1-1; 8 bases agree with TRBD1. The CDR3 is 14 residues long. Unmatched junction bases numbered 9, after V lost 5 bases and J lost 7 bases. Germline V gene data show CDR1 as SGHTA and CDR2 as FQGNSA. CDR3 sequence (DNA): TGTGCCAGCAGCCCTGCAGGGGGCGGCGATGAAGCTTTCTTT. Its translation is CASSPAGGGDEAFF.

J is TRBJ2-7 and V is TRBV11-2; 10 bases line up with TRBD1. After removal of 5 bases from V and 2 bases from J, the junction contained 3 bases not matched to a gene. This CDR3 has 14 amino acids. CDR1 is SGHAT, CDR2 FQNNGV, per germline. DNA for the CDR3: TGTGCCAGCAGCACCGGACAGGGGGCCTACGAGCAGTACTTC. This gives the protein CASSTGQGAYEQYF.

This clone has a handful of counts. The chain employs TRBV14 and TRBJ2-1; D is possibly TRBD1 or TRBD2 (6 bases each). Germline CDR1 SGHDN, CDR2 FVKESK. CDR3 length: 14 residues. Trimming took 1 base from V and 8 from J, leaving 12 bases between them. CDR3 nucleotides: TGTGCCAGCAGCCAAGCAGGGGCTAGCGATGAGCAGTTCTTC. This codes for CASSQAGASDEQFF.

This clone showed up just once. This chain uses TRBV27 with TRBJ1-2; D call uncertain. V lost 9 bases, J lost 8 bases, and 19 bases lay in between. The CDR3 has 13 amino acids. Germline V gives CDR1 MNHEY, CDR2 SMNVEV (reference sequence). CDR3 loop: CASRPPGQQGYTF. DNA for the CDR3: TGTGCCAGTAGACCTCCGGGCCAGCAGGGCTACACCTTC.

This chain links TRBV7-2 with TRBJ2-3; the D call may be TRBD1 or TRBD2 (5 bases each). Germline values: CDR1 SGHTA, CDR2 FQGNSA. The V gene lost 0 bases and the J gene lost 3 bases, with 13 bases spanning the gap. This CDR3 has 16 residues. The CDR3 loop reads CASSLAGRGDTDTQYF. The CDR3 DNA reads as TGTGCCAGCAGCTTAGCGGGTAGAGGGGATACAGATACGCAGTATTTT.

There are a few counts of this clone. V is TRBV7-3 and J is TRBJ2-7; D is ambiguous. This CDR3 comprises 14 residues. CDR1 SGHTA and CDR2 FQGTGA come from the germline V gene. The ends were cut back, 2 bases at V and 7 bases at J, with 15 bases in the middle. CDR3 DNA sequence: TGTGCCAGCAGCTTATCCTCCCTAACATCAGAGCAGTACTTC. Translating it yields CASSLSSLTSEQYF.